This TCR beta chain was retrieved from a study of control samples from healthy donors and cancer patients. The J segment lost 6 bases and the V segment lost 4 bases, leaving 3 bases of the junction unmatched. CDR1 is SGHRS, CDR2 YFSETQ, per germline. The CDR3 length is 14 residues. Sequencing was performed with immunoSEQ multiplex PCR; in TCRdb, only in-frame clones are kept and a portion is missing. The profile shows some 200,000 clones, 85% to 95% of them singletons. This sequence originates from a man over 45 in good health. Material: blood. The chain has TRBV5-1 and TRBJ2-1, with 11 bases identical to TRBD1. The CDR3, as DNA: TGCGCCAGCAGCAGAGGGACAGGGGGCAATGAGCAGTTCTTC. Protein product: CASSRGTGGNEQFF.